This passage covers 12 T cell receptor beta chains from one sample sequenced in a study of OX40 agonist ivuxolimab in advanced cancers. Profiling relied on immunoSEQ multiplex PCR, and the TCRdb table lists in-frame clones only, not all of them. The sample holds roughly 19,000 clones, around four fifths seen once. This sample comprised CD4+ or CD8+ T cells sorted from blood, obtained in a trial of the OX40 agonist ivuxolimab. The receptor set was obtained from an adult with an advanced solid tumor such as melanoma, head and neck, liver or kidney cancer.

DNA of the CDR3: TGTGCCAGCAGCCAAGGGGGTTGGCAGACACGCTACGAGCAGTACTTC. Protein: CASSQGGWQTRYEQYF. The rearrangement uses TRBV14 and TRBJ2-7; D unresolved. CDR1 is SGHDN, CDR2 FVKESK, per germline. Trimming cost V 1 base and J 3 bases, with 16 bases left between them. CDR3 length: 16 residues.

This clone was seen a few times. The CDR3 sequence: CASSFGDSNYGYTF. Here the CDR3 DNA reads TGTGCCAGCAGCTTTGGGGACAGTAACTATGGCTACACCTTC. This chain connects TRBV5-6 to TRBJ1-2; 7 positions agree with TRBD1. V dropped 2 bases and J dropped 1; count of bases not matched to a gene: 2. Germline V gene lookup returns CDR1 SGHDT and CDR2 YYEEEE. CDR3 size: 14 residues.

The V and J genes are TRBV27 and TRBJ2-3; 11 bases are a match to TRBD2. The V gene end was trimmed by 5 bases and the J gene end by 0 bases; junction bases not matched to a gene: 13. Per germline, CDR1 MNHEY and CDR2 SMNVEV (reference sequence). The length of the CDR3 is 19 residues. Here the CDR3 DNA reads TGTGCCAGCAGTACCCTACTAGCGGGAGAAGAGACTAGCACAGATACGCAGTATTTT. This translates into CASSTLLAGEETSTDTQYF.

This clone was counted between two and nine times. The chain combines TRBV6-1 with TRBJ1-2; D remains ambiguous. The germline V gene encodes CDR1 MNHNS and CDR2 SASEGT. The CDR3 runs 17 residues. V lost 0 bases to trimming and J lost 5 bases, with 19 bases between them. CDR3 in amino acids: CASSEARAGILGYGYTF. The CDR3 nucleotides read TGTGCCAGCAGTGAAGCCCGAGCCGGGATTTTAGGATATGGCTACACCTTC.

This clone was detected only once. The gene calls are TRBV11-2 and TRBJ2-3; TRBD1 aligns across 8 bases. The CDR3 totals 14 residues. Germline CDR1 SGHAT, CDR2 FQNNGV. J gave up 2 bases and V 5 bases, and 3 bases lay outside the gene matches. CDR3 loop: CASSGTGFTDTQYF. CDR3 sequence (DNA): TGTGCCAGCAGCGGGACAGGTTTCACAGATACGCAGTATTTT.

J is TRBJ2-7 and V is TRBV15; TRBD1 agrees at 8 bases. The germline CDR1 and CDR2 sequences are LNHNV and YYDKDF (reference sequence). CDR3 length: 14 amino acids. V lost 3 bases and J lost 5; bases outside the gene matches: 6. The CDR3 bases are TGTGCCACCAGCAGCTACAGGGGGAAGGACGAGCAGTACTTC. Its translation: CATSSYRGKDEQYF.

This clone was counted a few times. V usage is TRBV5-1 and J usage is TRBJ2-3; the D is unclear. The V end was cut by 3 bases, the J end by 5 bases, with 4 bases between. Germline-derived CDR1 and CDR2 are SGHRS and YFSETQ. The CDR3 contains 11 residues. CDR3 loop: CASSYRDTQYF. CDR3 nucleotides: TGCGCCAGCAGCTACAGAGATACGCAGTATTTT.

This clone has only a few counts. This rearrangement joins TRBV21-1 to TRBJ1-5. TRBV21-1 is tagged as a pseudogene. This CDR3 has 15 residues. In DNA form, the CDR3 reads TGTGCCAGCAGCCCAGGGAGCTATAGCAATCAGCCCCAGCATTTT. Translated: CASSPGSYSNQPQHF.

V and J are TRBV28 and TRBJ1-1, with D tentatively TRBD1 (6 bases). There are 12 residues in the CDR3. The V gene lost 5 bases and the J gene lost 10 bases, with 14 bases spanning the gap. Germline lookup yields CDR1 MDHEN and CDR2 SYDVKM. The CDR3 here is CASSIGGLRAFF. The CDR3 coding sequence is TGTGCCAGCAGTATAGGGGGGCTTAGAGCTTTCTTT.

The chain uses TRBV10-1 and TRBJ1-1; D ambiguous. V shed 5 bases and J shed 9 bases, with 13 bases lying between them. The CDR3 spans 12 residues. CDR1 and CDR2 from the germline V gene are WNHNN and SYGVQD (reference sequence). The CDR3 loop reads CASSPGPSKAFF. In DNA form, the CDR3 reads TGCGCCAGCAGTCCCGGGCCATCGAAAGCTTTCTTT.

This rearrangement joins TRBV15 to TRBJ2-3, with D possibly TRBD2 on 5 matching bases. Germline V lookup: CDR1 LNHNV, CDR2 YYDKDF (reference sequence). The CDR3 runs to 11 residues. Trimming left V 4 bases short and J 14 bases short, with 13 bases between. The CDR3: CATSTGRSGYF. The CDR3 coding sequence is TGTGCCACCAGCACCGGCCGCAGCGGGTATTTT. The variable domain in full, completed from reference TRBV15 and TRBJ2-3, reads DAMVIQNPRYQVTQFGKPVTLSCSQTLNHNVMYWYQQKSSQAPKLLFHYYDKDFNNEADTPDNFQSRRPNTSFCFLDIRSPGLGDTAMYLCATSTGRSGYFGPGTRLTVL.

This clone appeared a few times. The rearrangement uses TRBV9 and TRBJ1-5, with a weak D call TRBD1 (5 bases). This CDR3 is 13 amino acids long. Trimming took 3 bases from V and 7 from J, leaving 11 bases between them. Per the germline V gene, CDR1 is SGDLS and CDR2 is YYNGEE. DNA for the CDR3: TGTGCCAGCAGCGACAGTGGGGGGCAGCCCCAGCATTTT. It codes for CASSDSGGQPQHF.